These T cell receptor beta chains were read from a single sample in a study of PD-L1 blockade in urothelial cancer. Some clones are missing from TCRdb's copy, which holds only in-frame ones; the method was immunoSEQ multiplex PCR. The data show 85,000 to 100,000 clones, 90% to 95% seen once. The sample was PBMCs, taken around atezolizumab (anti-PD-L1) treatment. The receptor source for this set is a man between 60 and 75 years old with urothelial cancer. CDR3s include the opening cysteine and the closing phenylalanine or tryptophan. Each record gives: V gene, clone size, D gene, J gene, CDR3 DNA, CDR3 protein. D genes are given only for firm matches. Clone sizes are given selectively: once, few, many, or a class where the clone is expanded.

v_gene: TRBV19
abundance: NA
d_gene: NA
j_gene: TRBJ1-3
CDR3nt: TGTGCCAGTAGTGACGGGGAGGGAAACACCATATATTTT
CDR3aa: CASSDGEGNTIYF

v_gene: TRBV5-1
abundance: NA
d_gene: NA
j_gene: TRBJ1-4
CDR3nt: TGCGCCAGCAGCCCGCGGGACCTAAGGAATGAAAAACTGTTTTTT
CDR3aa: CASSPRDLRNEKLFF

v_gene: TRBV27
abundance: NA
d_gene: NA
j_gene: TRBJ2-3
CDR3nt: TGTGCCAGCAGTTTATCGCGAGATACGCAGTATTTT
CDR3aa: CASSLSRDTQYF

v_gene: TRBV28
abundance: NA
d_gene: TRBD1
j_gene: TRBJ1-5
CDR3nt: TGTGCCAGCAGTTTGGGGACAGGGGGCCCGCAGCCCCAGCATTTT
CDR3aa: CASSLGTGGPQPQHF

v_gene: TRBV10-3
abundance: NA
d_gene: TRBD2
j_gene: TRBJ2-3
CDR3nt: TGTGCCACTCTAGCGGGGGGGCGGGAGACGCAATATTTT
CDR3aa: CATLAGGRETQYF

v_gene: TRBV5-5
abundance: NA
d_gene: TRBD1
j_gene: TRBJ2-7
CDR3nt: TGTGCCAGCAGCAGCCGGACAGGGGGTATCTCCTACGAGCAGTACTTC
CDR3aa: CASSSRTGGISYEQYF

v_gene: TRBV30
abundance: NA
d_gene: NA
j_gene: TRBJ2-5
CDR3nt: TGTGCCTGGAGTGTTAAGGGGAGGGAGACCCAGTACTTC
CDR3aa: CAWSVKGRETQYF

v_gene: TRBV14
abundance: NA
d_gene: NA
j_gene: TRBJ1-5
CDR3nt: TGTGCCAGCAGCCAAGTTGGGGCAGGGCCCCAGCATTTT
CDR3aa: CASSQVGAGPQHF

v_gene: TRBV9
abundance: NA
d_gene: TRBD1
j_gene: TRBJ2-7
CDR3nt: TGTGCCAGCAGCGCGGGACAGGGGAGGTACGAGCAGTACTTC
CDR3aa: CASSAGQGRYEQYF

v_gene: TRBV4-2
abundance: NA
d_gene: NA
j_gene: TRBJ2-2
CDR3nt: TGTGCCAGCAGCCGGGCCCAGGAAGCGGCGAACACCGGGGAGCTGTTTTTT
CDR3aa: CASSRAQEAANTGELFF

v_gene: TRBV9
abundance: NA
d_gene: TRBD1
j_gene: TRBJ2-7
CDR3nt: TGTGCCAGCAGCGTGACCGGGACAGGGCACTACGAGCAGTACTTC
CDR3aa: CASSVTGTGHYEQYF

v_gene: TRBV9
abundance: NA
d_gene: NA
j_gene: TRBJ2-7
CDR3nt: TGTGCCAGCAGCGTAGTGGGCACCTCCTACGAGCAGTACTTC
CDR3aa: CASSVVGTSYEQYF

v_gene: TRBV21-1
abundance: NA
d_gene: NA
j_gene: TRBJ2-7
CDR3nt: TGTGCCAGCAGCAAAGGGACTAGCGGGGGGGCAACCGTCTACGAGCAGTACTTC
CDR3aa: CASSKGTSGGATVYEQYF

v_gene: TRBV4-3
abundance: NA
d_gene: NA
j_gene: TRBJ1-2
CDR3nt: TGCGCCAGCAGCCAAGGTTTCGGTGGCTACACCTTC
CDR3aa: CASSQGFGGYTF

v_gene: TRBV5-4
abundance: NA
d_gene: NA
j_gene: TRBJ1-2
CDR3nt: TGTGCCAGCAGCCGGGGGGTTAACTATGGCTACACCTTC
CDR3aa: CASSRGVNYGYTF

v_gene: TRBV5-4
abundance: NA
d_gene: NA
j_gene: TRBJ1-6
CDR3nt: TGTGCCAGCAGCTTGGAGCGACAGAGTTCACCCCTCCACTTT
CDR3aa: CASSLERQSSPLHF

v_gene: TRBV29-1
abundance: NA
d_gene: TRBD2
j_gene: TRBJ2-1
CDR3nt: TGCAGCGTTGAGGCGGGGGGCGGTTACAATGAGCAGTTCTTC
CDR3aa: CSVEAGGGYNEQFF

v_gene: TRBV5-1
abundance: few
d_gene: NA
j_gene: TRBJ1-2
CDR3nt: TGCGCCAGCAGCGACACAGACAACTATGGCTACACCTTC
CDR3aa: CASSDTDNYGYTF

v_gene: TRBV9
abundance: NA
d_gene: NA
j_gene: TRBJ1-3
CDR3nt: TGTGCCAGCAGCGTTTCCCATAGCTCTGGAAACACCATATATTTT
CDR3aa: CASSVSHSSGNTIYF

v_gene: TRBV27
abundance: NA
d_gene: TRBD1
j_gene: TRBJ2-2
CDR3nt: TGTGCCAGCAGTGGGACAGGGGCCACCGGGGAGCTGTTTTTT
CDR3aa: CASSGTGATGELFF

v_gene: TRBV15
abundance: few
d_gene: TRBD2
j_gene: TRBJ2-7
CDR3nt: TGTGCCACCTCATTCGCGGGGGGCGAATACGAGCAGTACTTC
CDR3aa: CATSFAGGEYEQYF

v_gene: TRBV27
abundance: NA
d_gene: NA
j_gene: TRBJ1-2
CDR3nt: TGTGCCAGCAGTTTATCCGGGGCGCGGGGCTATGGCTACACCTTC
CDR3aa: CASSLSGARGYGYTF

v_gene: TRBV7-2
abundance: NA
d_gene: NA
j_gene: TRBJ1-1
CDR3nt: TGTGCCAGCAGCAAACAGGGTGTAGACTCTGAAGCTTTCTTT
CDR3aa: CASSKQGVDSEAFF

v_gene: TRBV30
abundance: NA
d_gene: TRBD1
j_gene: TRBJ1-1
CDR3nt: TGTGCCTGGAGTGAGACAGGGGCGCGGACTGAAGCTTTCTTT
CDR3aa: CAWSETGARTEAFF

v_gene: TRBV9
abundance: NA
d_gene: NA
j_gene: TRBJ2-1
CDR3nt: TGTGCCAGCAGCGTAGGATCCCGGGGTGAGCAGTTCTTC
CDR3aa: CASSVGSRGEQFF

v_gene: TRBV7-3
abundance: NA
d_gene: TRBD2
j_gene: TRBJ2-5
CDR3nt: TGTGCCAGCAGCATGAAACCCCGGGACTACGGGGAGACCCAGTACTTC
CDR3aa: CASSMKPRDYGETQYF

v_gene: TRBV6-1
abundance: NA
d_gene: NA
j_gene: TRBJ2-4
CDR3nt: TGTGCCAGCAGTGTCCACGGGAGTGGCAACATTCAGTACTTC
CDR3aa: CASSVHGSGNIQYF

v_gene: TRBV29-1
abundance: few
d_gene: NA
j_gene: TRBJ1-1
CDR3nt: TGCAGCGAGAGGGCGGGCGGCACTGAAGCTTTCTTT
CDR3aa: CSERAGGTEAFF

v_gene: TRBV2
abundance: once
d_gene: NA
j_gene: TRBJ1-5
CDR3nt: TGTGCCAGCAAAGAGTATAGCAATCAGCCCCAGCATTTT
CDR3aa: CASKEYSNQPQHF

v_gene: TRBV5-1
abundance: NA
d_gene: NA
j_gene: TRBJ1-2
CDR3nt: TGCGCCAGCAGCTTGAACACGAGGTATGGCTACACCTTC
CDR3aa: CASSLNTRYGYTF

v_gene: TRBV27
abundance: NA
d_gene: TRBD1
j_gene: TRBJ2-3
CDR3nt: TGTGCCAGCAGTCGATTCCGGGACAGGGGGGTGGATACGCAGTATTTT
CDR3aa: CASSRFRDRGVDTQYF

v_gene: TRBV29-1
abundance: NA
d_gene: TRBD1
j_gene: TRBJ1-2
CDR3nt: TGCAGCGCAGGACAGGGGGCACGTGGCTACACCTTC
CDR3aa: CSAGQGARGYTF

v_gene: TRBV2
abundance: NA
d_gene: NA
j_gene: TRBJ1-2
CDR3nt: TGTGCCAGCAGTGAATACCTGGCAGGCGGGTATGGCTACACCTTC
CDR3aa: CASSEYLAGGYGYTF

v_gene: TRBV6-5
abundance: few
d_gene: NA
j_gene: TRBJ2-3
CDR3nt: TGTGCCAGCAGTTATCGGGGGTTGGATACGCAGTATTTT
CDR3aa: CASSYRGLDTQYF

v_gene: TRBV23-1
abundance: NA
d_gene: NA
j_gene: TRBJ2-7
CDR3nt: TGCGCCAGCAGTCCCACGACTCATTCAGGGTACTACGAGCAGTACTTC
CDR3aa: CASSPTTHSGYYEQYF

v_gene: TRBV7-2
abundance: once
d_gene: NA
j_gene: TRBJ2-3
CDR3nt: TGTGCCAGCAGCTTAGCGGGAGTGATCACAGATACGCAGTATTTT
CDR3aa: CASSLAGVITDTQYF

v_gene: TRBV30
abundance: NA
d_gene: NA
j_gene: TRBJ2-2
CDR3nt: TGTGCCTGGAGTGTACAAGGGGATGAGGCCGGGGAGCTGTTTTTT
CDR3aa: CAWSVQGDEAGELFF

v_gene: TRBV7-8
abundance: once
d_gene: TRBD1
j_gene: TRBJ1-5
CDR3nt: TGTGCCAGCAGCTTAACAGGCGGGACAGGGCAAAGCAATCAGCCCCAGCATTTT
CDR3aa: CASSLTGGTGQSNQPQHF

v_gene: TRBV5-4
abundance: few
d_gene: TRBD2
j_gene: TRBJ2-2
CDR3nt: TGTGCCAGCAGCTTCATTACTAGCGGTTGGAACACCGGGGAGCTGTTTTTT
CDR3aa: CASSFITSGWNTGELFF

v_gene: TRBV10-1
abundance: NA
d_gene: NA
j_gene: TRBJ2-1
CDR3nt: TGCGCCAGCAGCCCCCACGGTGAACCCTACAATGAGCAGTTCTTC
CDR3aa: CASSPHGEPYNEQFF

v_gene: TRBV7-2
abundance: NA
d_gene: TRBD1
j_gene: TRBJ1-2
CDR3nt: TGTGCCAGCAGCTACTCCTCCCTGACAGGGGGCGCGGGCTACACCTTC
CDR3aa: CASSYSSLTGGAGYTF

v_gene: TRBV9
abundance: NA
d_gene: NA
j_gene: TRBJ2-3
CDR3nt: TGTGCCAGCAGCGTAGGACTTACCACAGATACGCAGTATTTT
CDR3aa: CASSVGLTTDTQYF

v_gene: TRBV6-1
abundance: NA
d_gene: TRBD1
j_gene: TRBJ2-7
CDR3nt: TGTGCCAGCTCGGACTCGGGACAGGGGTCGTACGAGCAGTACTTC
CDR3aa: CASSDSGQGSYEQYF